Listed below are T cell receptor beta chains from one sample, sequenced in a study of shared clonotypes between healthy human individuals. Profiling relied on immunoSEQ multiplex PCR, and the TCRdb table lists in-frame clones only, not all of them. This table holds about 2.4 million clones, over 85% found once. The material sequenced was naive CD4+ T cells from PBMCs. The origin of the receptors is a man aged 18-30 years in good health. Some clones in this sample may be carry-over from other donors' samples. Both conserved end residues are part of each CDR3. A D gene is named only where the DNA matches it firmly. Size values are once, few and many counts, or a class for expanded clones, and some rows have none.

d_gene: NA; abundance: NA; j_gene: TRBJ2-1; v_gene: TRBV15; CDR3nt: TGTGCCACCAGCAGAGCTGGGTTTGGGGCAGATGAGCAGTTCTTC; CDR3aa: CATSRAGFGADEQFF
d_gene: TRBD1; abundance: NA; j_gene: TRBJ1-1; v_gene: TRBV25-1; CDR3nt: TGTGCCAGCAGTGAACCCCTCGACAGGGGGCAAGGTGAAGCTTTCTTT; CDR3aa: CASSEPLDRGQGEAFF
d_gene: NA; abundance: NA; j_gene: TRBJ2-7; v_gene: TRBV5-1; CDR3nt: TGCGCCAGCGACACCTTATACGAGCAGTACTTC; CDR3aa: CASDTLYEQYF
d_gene: NA; abundance: NA; j_gene: TRBJ2-1; v_gene: TRBV5-6; CDR3nt: TGTGCCAGCAGCTCCCCAGAACGTGGGGGCTACAATGAGCAGTTCTTC; CDR3aa: CASSSPERGGYNEQFF
d_gene: NA; abundance: once; j_gene: TRBJ1-1; v_gene: TRBV5-1; CDR3nt: TGCGCCAGCAGCTCAACACCACAGGGGAACACTGAAGCTTTCTTT; CDR3aa: CASSSTPQGNTEAFF
d_gene: NA; abundance: once; j_gene: TRBJ2-5; v_gene: TRBV18; CDR3nt: TGTGCCAGCTCACCAGGCGAGACCCAGTACTTC; CDR3aa: CASSPGETQYF
d_gene: NA; abundance: NA; j_gene: TRBJ2-3; v_gene: TRBV28; CDR3nt: TGTGCCAGCAGCTATGATTCGAAGGGTACGCAGTATTTT; CDR3aa: CASSYDSKGTQYF
d_gene: NA; abundance: once; j_gene: TRBJ2-1; v_gene: TRBV27; CDR3nt: TGTGCCAGCAGTTTGGGGCGGGACAGGCAGTTCTTC; CDR3aa: CASSLGRDRQFF
d_gene: NA; abundance: NA; j_gene: TRBJ2-2; v_gene: TRBV7-9; CDR3nt: TGTGCCAGCAGCCGCCTCTTAAACACCGGGGAGCTGTTTTTT; CDR3aa: CASSRLLNTGELFF
d_gene: NA; abundance: NA; j_gene: TRBJ2-2; v_gene: TRBV19; CDR3nt: TGTGCCAGTAGGGGAGGTCTGCGAACCGGGGAGCTGTTTTTT; CDR3aa: CASRGGLRTGELFF
d_gene: NA; abundance: NA; j_gene: TRBJ2-2; v_gene: TRBV5-1; CDR3nt: TGCGCCAGCAGCCAGGTGGAGGGTGGAACCGGGGAGCTGTTTTTT; CDR3aa: CASSQVEGGTGELFF
d_gene: NA; abundance: NA; j_gene: TRBJ2-2; v_gene: TRBV7-9; CDR3nt: TGTGCCAGCAGCTTAAGAGGTGGGGACACCGGGGAGCTGTTTTTT; CDR3aa: CASSLRGGDTGELFF
d_gene: NA; abundance: NA; j_gene: TRBJ2-1; v_gene: TRBV5-1; CDR3nt: TGCGCCAGCAGCTTGGTCCCTAGCGTTGACTACAATGAGCAGTTCTTC; CDR3aa: CASSLVPSVDYNEQFF
d_gene: TRBD1; abundance: NA; j_gene: TRBJ1-2; v_gene: TRBV5-1; CDR3nt: TGCGCCAGCAGCCCGGACAGGGAGTACTATGGCTACACCTTC; CDR3aa: CASSPDREYYGYTF
d_gene: TRBD1; abundance: NA; j_gene: TRBJ2-3; v_gene: TRBV29-1; CDR3nt: TGCAGCGCCAGGGGACAGGGGTTCCTCACAGATACGCAGTATTTT; CDR3aa: CSARGQGFLTDTQYF
d_gene: NA; abundance: NA; j_gene: TRBJ1-1; v_gene: TRBV28; CDR3nt: TGTGCCAGCAGTCGATGGGGATATCTGAACACTGAAGCTTTCTTT; CDR3aa: CASSRWGYLNTEAFF
d_gene: NA; abundance: NA; j_gene: TRBJ2-5; v_gene: TRBV7-2; CDR3nt: TGTGCCAGCAGCTTAGCGCTGAACTTGGAGACCCAGTACTTC; CDR3aa: CASSLALNLETQYF
d_gene: NA; abundance: NA; j_gene: TRBJ2-7; v_gene: TRBV6-1; CDR3nt: TGTGCCAGCAGTGAAGGTGGGACTCACTACGAGCAGTACTTC; CDR3aa: CASSEGGTHYEQYF
d_gene: NA; abundance: NA; j_gene: TRBJ1-4; v_gene: TRBV28; CDR3nt: TGTGCCAGCAGTACCCCCCCGGGAGGGACTAATGAAAAACTGTTTTTT; CDR3aa: CASSTPPGGTNEKLFF
d_gene: NA; abundance: NA; j_gene: TRBJ2-7; v_gene: TRBV5-4; CDR3nt: TGTGCCAGCACCCCAGGTGGGCAGGGAGTATACGAGCAGTACTTC; CDR3aa: CASTPGGQGVYEQYF
d_gene: TRBD1; abundance: once; j_gene: TRBJ1-2; v_gene: TRBV11-2; CDR3nt: TGTGCCAGCAGCTTAGCCGGGACAGGGGCTTTTGGCTACACCTTC; CDR3aa: CASSLAGTGAFGYTF
d_gene: TRBD1; abundance: NA; j_gene: TRBJ2-2; v_gene: TRBV6-5; CDR3nt: TGTGCCAGCAGTTACCTACAGGGGGCGAACACCGGGGAGCTGTTTTTT; CDR3aa: CASSYLQGANTGELFF
d_gene: NA; abundance: NA; j_gene: TRBJ2-2; v_gene: TRBV18; CDR3nt: TGTGCCAGCTCACCATTGGACTCCCGTTTGACCGGGGAGCTGTTTTTT; CDR3aa: CASSPLDSRLTGELFF
d_gene: NA; abundance: once; j_gene: TRBJ1-1; v_gene: TRBV7-9; CDR3nt: TGTGCCAGCAGCTTAAAAGGAAGCACTGAAGCTTTCTTT; CDR3aa: CASSLKGSTEAFF
d_gene: NA; abundance: NA; j_gene: TRBJ1-1; v_gene: TRBV29-1; CDR3nt: TGCAGCGTTGTATTAGGGGGTTACATGAACACTGAAGCTTTCTTT; CDR3aa: CSVVLGGYMNTEAFF
d_gene: NA; abundance: NA; j_gene: TRBJ1-2; v_gene: TRBV29-1; CDR3nt: TGCAGCGTTGACCCCACAGATGGCTACACCTTC; CDR3aa: CSVDPTDGYTF
d_gene: NA; abundance: NA; j_gene: TRBJ1-1; v_gene: TRBV11-3; CDR3nt: TGTGCCAGCAGCTTCTCCGGTTTGAACACTGAAGCTTTCTTT; CDR3aa: CASSFSGLNTEAFF
d_gene: TRBD1; abundance: NA; j_gene: TRBJ2-7; v_gene: TRBV25-1; CDR3nt: TGTGCCAGCAGTGAAAGACAGGGCTCCTACGAGCAGTACTTC; CDR3aa: CASSERQGSYEQYF
d_gene: NA; abundance: NA; j_gene: TRBJ2-3; v_gene: TRBV30; CDR3nt: TGTGCCTGGAGGGAGGACAGAGATACGCAGTATTTT; CDR3aa: CAWREDRDTQYF
d_gene: TRBD2; abundance: once; j_gene: TRBJ2-3; v_gene: TRBV11-2; CDR3nt: TGTGCCAGCAGCTTAGTAAGAAGCGGGAGTGATACGCAGTATTTT; CDR3aa: CASSLVRSGSDTQYF
d_gene: TRBD2; abundance: NA; j_gene: TRBJ2-5; v_gene: TRBV7-2; CDR3nt: TGTGCCAGCAGCTTACGGACTAGCGGGTGGGAGCAGTACTTC; CDR3aa: CASSLRTSGWEQYF
d_gene: NA; abundance: NA; j_gene: TRBJ2-1; v_gene: TRBV5-8; CDR3nt: TGTGCCAGCAGCCGGGGGCCGAGCTCCTACAATGAGCAGTTCTTC; CDR3aa: CASSRGPSSYNEQFF
d_gene: NA; abundance: NA; j_gene: TRBJ2-4; v_gene: TRBV5-5; CDR3nt: TGTGCCAGCAGCATCCGGAGCGGTTCCAAAAACATTCAGTACTTC; CDR3aa: CASSIRSGSKNIQYF
d_gene: TRBD1; abundance: NA; j_gene: TRBJ2-7; v_gene: TRBV14; CDR3nt: TGTGCCAGCAGCCAAGCAAGGCTGGACAGGGAGACGAACGAGCAGTACTTC; CDR3aa: CASSQARLDRETNEQYF
d_gene: TRBD1; abundance: NA; j_gene: TRBJ1-5; v_gene: TRBV19; CDR3nt: TGTGCCAGTAGTATAGACAGGGGGCGAAGGCCCCAGCATTTT; CDR3aa: CASSIDRGRRPQHF
d_gene: NA; abundance: NA; j_gene: TRBJ1-2; v_gene: TRBV28; CDR3nt: TGTGCCAGCAGTCCGCCCGGGGGTTCCTATGGCTACACCTTC; CDR3aa: CASSPPGGSYGYTF